The TCR beta chain described here comes from a study of blood T cell repertoires in COVID-19. Overall study context: Some COVID-19 samples were acute and others convalescent; all came from the United States, Italy and Spain. T cells, B-cell-depleted T cells, or PBMCs provided the cDNA or gDNA that served as material.

The CDR3 spans 16 residues. In germline, CDR1 is MGHRA, CDR2 YSYEKL. Germline trimming cut 3 bases from V and 5 bases from J; bases unmatched to any gene: 4. In the authors' methods: Amplifying reference gene primers gave estimates of nucleated cell counts. Sequenced by immunoSEQ multiplex PCR; TCRdb stores in-frame clones only, minus some. The V and J calls and clone size come from that table; D and trimming were worked out from the DNA. The data hold some 150,000 clones, with about 86% observed a single time. The count of this clone is one. The rearrangement joins TRBV4-1 to TRBJ1-6; 10 nucleotides match TRBD1. Sequencing used peripheral blood. This clonotype was sampled from a woman between 55 and 75 years old with acute or convalescent COVID-19. CDR3 amino acids: CASSHEDRGDNSPLHF. CDR3 bases: TGCGCCAGCAGCCACGAGGACAGGGGGGATAATTCACCCCTCCACTTT.